This T cell receptor (beta chain) was observed in a study of regulatory T cells in long-lasting Graves disease. Turning to the study itself: More than 5 years of antithyroid drugs with positive TSH receptor antibodies defined persistent Graves' disease.

Investigators prepared the TCR beta libraries by applying iRepertoire HTBI primers and Arm-PCR of CDR3 regions. One entry per CDR3 protein results from TCRdb running MiXCR on the multiplex PCR reads. The sample contains hundreds of thousands of distinct CDR3 sequences, roughly 21% of which appear only once. V was trimmed by 9 bases and J by 4 bases, leaving 24 bases between them. The CDR3 consists of 16 residues. From germline, CDR1 is MNHNS and CDR2 SASEGT. The time point is: persistent/refractory GD, antithyroid drugs over 5 years with positive TRAb. PBMC RNA served as the TCR library source. The V gene is TRBV6-1, the J gene TRBJ1-1; unclear D gene. The sample in question was peripheral blood mononuclear cells (PBMCs), obtained when the disease was refractory, from a patient treated with antithyroid drugs. The TCR comes from a female donor with Graves disease. The CDR3 DNA sequence: TGTGCCAGTGCCCCCCGGCCGGCCCTTTGGGGCACTGAAGCTTTCTTT. Amino acid sequence: CASAPRPALWGTEAFF.